This TCR beta chain stems from a study of T cell responses to AZD1222 COVID-19 vaccine (dated by TCRdb to the early 2020s). Looking at the study overall: AZD1222 recipients with second doses at about 4 weeks or about 12 weeks were pooled, because spike-specific TCR depth and breadth did not differ between schedules. A total of approximately 240 trial participants underwent TCR sequencing, of whom roughly 210 received two doses of AZD1222 and roughly 25 received two doses of the MenACWY control vaccine. Trial participants were enrolled by age into 18-55, 56-69 and 70-plus year subgroups, with about 150, 27 and 61 TCR-sequenced participants respectively. What the research found in general, with its limitations: Participants were mostly white British and included more females than males, and it was suggested by the authors that clonal diversity may have been underestimated. Nearly half of unique spike-specific TCRs reportedly recognized epitopes outside regions mutated in the B.1.351 and B.1.1.7 variants. The 56-69-year group was small, and its depth increase did not reach significance, likely because of low power. Because no day 14 peak-response samples were available, repertoires were characterized only after the peak T cell response. Vaccine-associated CD4 TCRs spanned the whole spike protein, with dominant responses in regions 160-218 and 743-854. Conclusions about previously exposed vaccinees are limited, since just a handful of AZD1222 recipients were seropositive for SARS-CoV-2 at baseline. Spike-specific TCR breadth and depth rose significantly after two AZD1222 doses compared with day 0 and with MenACWY recipients.

The CDR3, from cysteine to phenylalanine, totals 14 residues. Just CDR3 DNA is preserved here, 42 bases in frame from base 1. The germline V gene yields WSHSY for CDR1 and SAAADI for CDR2. For this chain, trimming is 6 bases at the V end and 3 bases at the J end, and the number of junction bases without a gene match is 4. The CDR3 regions of human TCRbeta chains were analyzed by immunosequencing. The published analysis was carried out like this. TCRs in the repertoires were matched against a reference library of SARS-CoV-2-specific TCRs that had been generated with the MIRA antigen-specificity platform. Breadth was defined as the fraction of unique TCRs that were SARS-CoV-2-associated, and depth was defined as the fraction of total T cells that were SARS-CoV-2-associated. Using the MIRA data, every spike-specific TCR was mapped to the spike region that the TCR reacted to and assigned to either a CD4 or a CD8 class. Log10-transformed breadth and depth values were compared by one-way ANOVA with Sidak's multiple comparisons tests. The immuneACCESS repertoire file appears here via TCRdb, limited to in-frame rearrangements. These files lack a portion of the clones; in checked studies, under half of the deficit traces to unresolved V genes, and the cause of the others is not known. From that table come the V and J calls and clone size; the DNA was used to work out D and trimming. This sample gives about 85,000 clones in total; 65% to 90% of them show up just once. Jointly, the top ten make up under 9% of the sample.

The sample's time point, from its label and the paper: baseline before first vaccination. Samples from vaccinated people were obtained from the UK trials COV001 and COV002, which included a single-blind randomized controlled phase 2/3 trial of AZD1222 (ChAdOx1 nCoV-19) in healthy adults. For TCRbeta chain sequencing, PBMC samples were collected from trial participants at day 0 and at day 28 after the second dose. Note on this clone: No cognate antigen has been identified for it. One base away there is no much larger clone; base qualities are not given.

This chain joins TRBV10-2 to TRBJ1-5, with 8 bases matching TRBD1. The clonotype originates from an adult in good health. The specimen comprised peripheral blood, sampled on day 0 of AZD1222 vaccination. The CDR3 region has the sequence CASRLTGDNQPQHF. The sequenced DNA is TGCGCCAGCAGATTGACAGGGGACAATCAGCCCCAGCATTTT.